One sample yielded the 9 T cell receptor beta chains listed below, sequenced in a study of Graves' ophthalmopathy and Graves' hyperthyroidism. Investigators amplified TCR beta CDR3 regions from RNA transcripts. The library came from an HTBI-primed first-round RT-PCR and a second-round multiplex PCR. MiXCR, applied by TCRdb to the multiplex PCR reads, yields one record per CDR3 protein. The repertoire includes approximately 1.2 million distinct CDR3 sequences, about 38% of them detected once, and over 8.5% sits in the top ten. Sequenced: peripheral blood or thyroid tissue (not recorded which). The receptors shown here come from an adult man with Graves' hyperthyroidism.

As for this clonotype: Compared with germline, one end of the junction differs, possibly owing to a read error. This chain links TRBV6-5 with TRBJ2-2; D unresolved. The CDR3 sequence is 13 residues long. Germline CDR1 and CDR2: MNHEY and SVGAGI. The CDR3 coding sequence is TGTACCAGCAGCAAACAGCACACCGGGGAGCTGTTTTTT. It translates to CTSSKQHTGELFF.

The table lists this clonotype with many counts. V is TRBV7-9 and J is TRBJ1-4; D not resolved. From germline, CDR1 is SEHNR and CDR2 FQNEAQ (reference sequence). The CDR3 is 14 residues long. Trimming took 5 bases from V and 0 from J, leaving 7 bases between them. CDR3 nucleotide sequence: TGTGCCAGCAGCCGAGTTGCAACTAATGAAAAACTGTTTTTT. Protein: CASSRVATNEKLFF.

The chain links TRBV5-1 to TRBJ2-7, with 8 bases aligning to TRBD2. The CDR3 runs 14 residues. V was clipped by 3 bases and J by 5 bases; unmatched bases: 7. Germline loops: CDR1 SGHRS, CDR2 YFSETQ. The CDR3 is CASSSRAGEDEQYF. CDR3 sequence (DNA): TGCGCCAGCAGCTCGAGAGCGGGAGAGGACGAGCAGTACTTC.

About this clonotype itself: Without the conserved terminal phenylalanine or tryptophan, this CDR3 likely stems from a read error. Because the CDR3's place on the DNA is in doubt, the DNA is left out and the CDR3 is given as listed by TCRdb. This chain connects TRBV19 to TRBJ1-6. From germline, CDR1 is LNHDA and CDR2 SQIVND (reference sequence). The CDR3 has 9 residues if both end residues are counted. The CDR3 protein is CASTRTVPI.

This rearrangement joins TRBV12-5 to TRBJ1-1; D is ambiguous. Trimming pared 0 bases from V and 1 base from J, leaving 6 bases between. This CDR3 is 14 amino acids long. Per germline, CDR1 LGHNT and CDR2 FRNRAP. DNA of the CDR3: TGTGCTAGTGGTTTGGTACCAGGGAACACTGAAGCTTTCTTT. As protein: CASGLVPGNTEAFF.

The V gene is TRBV19, the J gene TRBJ2-7; 7 bases match TRBD2. There are 13 residues in the CDR3. The germline CDR1 and CDR2 sequences are LNHDA and SQIVND (reference sequence). V lost 8 bases to trimming and J lost 2 bases; unmatched junction nucleotides: 6. CDR3 coding DNA: TGTGCCAGTCAAACGGGGGGAACCTACGAGCAGTACTTC. Residues: CASQTGGTYEQYF. Full variable domain (remainder filled in from reference TRBV19 and TRBJ2-7): DGGITQSPKYLFRKEGQNVTLSCEQNLNHDAMYWYRQDPGQGLRLIYYSQIVNDFQKGDIAEGYSVSREKKESFPLTVTSAQKNPTAFYLCASQTGGTYEQYFGPGTRLTVT.

There are many counts of this clonotype. The chain links TRBV12-3 or TRBV12-4 to TRBJ1-4; tentatively, D is TRBD1 (5 bases). Between the trimmed V and J ends, which lost 6 bases and 5 bases, there was a span of 16 bases. The CDR3 has 15 amino acids. The CDR3 DNA reads TGTGCCAGCAGCATCCGGGACGGGGGAAATGAAAAACTGTTTTTT. Translation gives CASSIRDGGNEKLFF.

The chain is built from TRBV7-9 and TRBJ2-5; D possibly corresponds to TRBD2 (5 bases). Trimming pared 5 bases from V and 7 bases from J, leaving 14 bases between. The CDR3 is 13 amino acids. Germline CDR1 SEHNR, CDR2 FQNEAQ (reference sequence). As DNA, the CDR3 is TGTGCCAGCAGCCAGCTGGGAGAAGGGACCCAGTACTTC. It is translated as CASSQLGEGTQYF.

This clonotype came up many times. The V call is TRBV29-1, the J call TRBJ1-2; D uncertain. Trimming left V 4 bases short and J 2 bases short, with 11 bases between. The CDR3 covers 13 residues. Per germline, CDR1 SQVTM and CDR2 ANQGSEA. CDR3 sequence reads: CSVVSGENYGYTF. As DNA, the CDR3 is TGCAGCGTTGTTTCGGGAGAGAACTATGGCTACACCTTC.